The 25 T cell receptor beta chains below were found in one sample sequenced in a study of human thymus T cells. Clones were read by immunoSEQ multiplex PCR, and TCRdb kept only the in-frame ones, dropping some. The sample has tens of thousands of clones, 94% seen once. Sequenced input: blood. These receptors were obtained from a boy under two years old with a congenital heart defect but otherwise immunologically healthy.

This clone was seen only once. The V call is TRBV28, the J call TRBJ1-5, with TRBD1 matching 7 bases. The CDR3 is made up of 13 amino acids. Germline loops: CDR1 MDHEN, CDR2 SYDVKM. Trimming took 9 bases from V and 4 from J; bases not matched to a gene: 6. In DNA form, the CDR3 reads TGTGCCAGTTACAGGGGATGGAATCAGCCCCAGCATTTT. This codes for CASYRGWNQPQHF.

The chain is built from TRBV28 and TRBJ2-7; the match to TRBD1 covers 10 bases. This CDR3 has 12 residues. Per germline, CDR1 MDHEN and CDR2 SYDVKM. J lost 9 bases, V lost 6 bases, and 5 bases had no gene match. CDR3 nucleotide sequence: TGTGCCAGCAGCCAGACAGGGGGCTGGCAGTACTTC. Its protein is CASSQTGGWQYF.

This clone was seen only once. The chain has TRBV10-3 and TRBJ1-1; 8 bases line up with TRBD1. Germline V gene sequence: CDR1 ENHRY, CDR2 SYGVKD. Trimming cost V 3 bases and J 1 base; bases outside gene matches: 1. This CDR3 spans 14 amino acids. CDR3 sequence reads: CAISEGTGNTEAFF. The CDR3 region has the DNA TGTGCCATCAGTGAAGGGACAGGGAACACTGAAGCTTTCTTT.

V gene TRBV18 combines with J gene TRBJ2-3; D remains unclear. Trimming took 3 bases from V and 4 from J, leaving 11 bases between them. This CDR3 has 14 residues. Germline lookup yields CDR1 KGHSH and CDR2 LQKENI. For the CDR3, the DNA is TGTGCCAGCTCACCCGGGCGAGAGGCAGATACGCAGTATTTT. Protein product: CASSPGREADTQYF.

This clone has only one observation. This chain joins TRBV5-1 and TRBJ2-2; no reliable D call. The V gene lost 0 bases and the J gene lost 4 bases, with 7 bases spanning the gap. The CDR3 consists of 14 residues. Germline values: CDR1 SGHRS, CDR2 YFSETQ. The CDR3 is CASSLGEVTGELFF. For the CDR3, the DNA is TGCGCCAGCAGCTTGGGTGAGGTCACCGGGGAGCTGTTTTTT.

V and J are TRBV7-2 and TRBJ2-1; D assignment may be TRBD1 or TRBD2 (5 bases each). The CDR3 is 17 amino acids. CDR1 is SGHTA, CDR2 FQGNSA, per germline. V lost 1 base and J lost 1, with 14 bases in between. This CDR3 reads CASSLGAGTASYNEQFF. The CDR3 DNA is TGTGCCAGCAGCTTAGGTGCCGGGACGGCATCCTACAATGAGCAGTTCTTC.

The chain has TRBV6-5 and TRBJ2-3; no clear D. Germline-derived CDR1 and CDR2 are MNHEY and SVGAGI. The CDR3 has 15 residues. Trimming stripped 0 bases from V and 2 bases from J, with 9 bases between. The CDR3 here is CASSYSETLTDTQYF. The CDR3 DNA sequence: TGTGCCAGCAGTTACTCCGAAACACTCACAGATACGCAGTATTTT.

This clone was seen only once. V usage is TRBV6-5 and J usage is TRBJ2-7; a weak D match, TRBD1 (5 bases). Germline-derived CDR1 and CDR2 are MNHEY and SVGAGI. The V end was cut by 6 bases, the J end by 11 bases, with 17 bases between. The CDR3 has 12 amino acids. This CDR3 reads CASSHDSGKEYF. The CDR3 DNA reads as TGTGCCAGCAGCCACGACTCAGGGAAGGAGTACTTC.

The chain combines TRBV19 with TRBJ2-7; TRBD2 aligns across 11 bases. The CDR3 spans 16 residues. CDR1 and CDR2 (germline): LNHDA, SQIVND (reference sequence). The junction had 8 bases not matched to a gene; V was cut back by 5 bases and J by 2 bases. The CDR3 DNA reads as TGTGCCAGTAGTCGTGCTAGCGGGGGGCAAGCCTACGAGCAGTACTTC. Its protein product is CASSRASGGQAYEQYF.

A few counts support this clone. The sample has other DNA sequences that encode this CDR3 too. The rearrangement joins TRBV6-5 to TRBJ2-7; 12 bases are shared with TRBD2. This CDR3 has 15 residues. Germline assignment: CDR1 MNHEY and CDR2 SVGAGI. V gave up 0 bases and J gave up 4 bases; unmatched junction bases: 1. CDR3 nucleotides: TGTGCCAGCAGTTACTCGACTAGCGGGGGTTACGAGCAGTACTTC. Amino acids: CASSYSTSGGYEQYF.

V gene TRBV6-5 combines with J gene TRBJ2-1; D may be TRBD2 (5 bases). This CDR3 region has 14 residues. Trimming took off 2 bases at V and 0 bases at J, with 5 bases between the two ends. Germline-derived CDR1 and CDR2 are MNHEY and SVGAGI. The CDR3 reads CASSYGSSYNEQFF. CDR3 coding DNA: TGTGCCAGCAGTTACGGGAGCTCCTACAATGAGCAGTTCTTC.

The chain is built from TRBV6-5 and TRBJ1-2, with unresolved D. The germline V gene encodes CDR1 MNHEY and CDR2 SVGAGI. V dropped 3 bases and J dropped 6 bases, with 14 bases sitting between them. The CDR3 extends over 14 amino acids. CDR3 coding DNA: TGTGCCAGCAGTTATGGGGAGGGCCCCCATGGCTACACCTTC. Protein product: CASSYGEGPHGYTF.

This chain links TRBV7-3 with TRBJ2-3, with D perhaps TRBD1 (5 bases). CDR3 length: 14 amino acids. The V end was cut by 1 base, the J end by 5 bases, with 10 bases between. Germline values: CDR1 SGHTA, CDR2 FQGTGA. In nucleotides, the CDR3 is TGTGCCAGCAGCTTAAAGGGGCCCGGAGATACGCAGTATTTT. This gives the protein CASSLKGPGDTQYF.

This clone was counted a single time. J is TRBJ1-1 and V is TRBV27, with D possibly being TRBD1 (6 bases). The CDR3 covers 14 residues. The germline gives CDR1 MNHEY, CDR2 SMNVEV (reference sequence). V gave up 2 bases and J gave up 0 bases, with 7 bases separating them. CDR3 in DNA: TGTGCCAGCAGTTTACAGGGGATGAACACTGAAGCTTTCTTT. This codes for CASSLQGMNTEAFF.

The V gene is TRBV19, the J gene TRBJ1-4, with D possibly TRBD1 on 6 matching bases. The germline V gene has CDR1 LNHDA and CDR2 SQIVND (reference sequence). Trimming stripped 6 bases from V and 3 bases from J, with 11 bases between. The length of the CDR3 is 14 residues. The CDR3: CASRSDSSNEKLFF. The CDR3 bases are TGTGCCAGTAGATCGGACAGTTCTAATGAAAAACTGTTTTTT. Full variable domain (outside the CDR3, taken from reference TRBV19 and TRBJ1-4): DGGITQSPKYLFRKEGQNVTLSCEQNLNHDAMYWYRQDPGQGLRLIYYSQIVNDFQKGDIAEGYSVSREKKESFPLTVTSAQKNPTAFYLCASRSDSSNEKLFFGSGTQLSVL.

With respect to this clone: Within the sample, other DNA sequences also encode this same CDR3. V usage is TRBV5-1 and J usage is TRBJ1-2; 8 bases fit TRBD1. The CDR3 contains 15 residues. Germline CDR1 reads SGHRS; CDR2 reads YFSETQ. Trimming at V came to 0 bases and at J to 2 bases, leaving 3 bases not matched to a gene. In DNA form, the CDR3 reads TGCGCCAGCAGCTTGGAGCAGGGGGCAAACTATGGCTACACCTTC. This sequence encodes CASSLEQGANYGYTF.

The table lists this clone with a count of one. The chain recombines TRBV11-2 with TRBJ2-1; 14 bases align to TRBD2. The CDR3 covers 17 residues. J was trimmed by 7 bases and V by 6 bases; bases with no gene match: 11. The germline gives CDR1 SGHAT, CDR2 FQNNGV. Here the CDR3 reads CASRRLAGGLFRNEQFF. The CDR3 DNA sequence: TGTGCCAGCAGGAGACTAGCGGGGGGGCTATTTCGAAATGAGCAGTTCTTC.

The chain combines TRBV5-4 with TRBJ1-2; D remains ambiguous. This CDR3 contains 12 residues. Germline values: CDR1 SGHNT, CDR2 YYREEE (reference sequence). V dropped 0 bases and J dropped 7 bases, with 7 bases sitting between them. The CDR3 bases are TGTGCCAGCAGCTTGGACAAGGGTGGCTACACCTTC. It translates to CASSLDKGGYTF.

The J gene is TRBJ2-1, the V gene TRBV18, with a tentative D call TRBD2 (6 bases). This CDR3 spans 15 amino acids. Looked up from germline, CDR1 is KGHSH and CDR2 is LQKENI. Trimming took off 2 bases at V and 3 bases at J, with 11 bases between the two ends. CDR3 coding DNA: TGTGCCAGCTCACCAATGGGGGGTCTCTACAATGAGCAGTTCTTC. Translation gives CASSPMGGLYNEQFF. Complete variable domain (other parts from reference TRBV18 and TRBJ2-1): NAGVMQNPRHLVRRRGQEARLRCSPMKGHSHVYWYRQLPEEGLKFMVYLQKENIIDESGMPKERFSAEFPKEGPSILRIQQVVRGDSAAYFCASSPMGGLYNEQFFGPGTRLTVL.

V gene TRBV4-3 combines with J gene TRBJ1-1, with D unclear. The CDR3 has 13 residues. V lost 1 base and J lost 7, with 10 bases in between. Germline-derived CDR1 and CDR2 are LGHNA and YSLEER. Here the CDR3 DNA reads TGCGCCAGCAGCCAAGGTGAAGGAGTTGAAGCTTTCTTT. Residues: CASSQGEGVEAFF.

The CDR3 loop is CASSQDRGSSAVEQFF. The DNA of the CDR3 is TGCGCCAGCAGCCAAGATCGGGGGTCTAGCGCGGTTGAGCAGTTCTTC. The V gene is TRBV4-1, the J gene TRBJ2-1; D might be TRBD2 (6 bases). From germline, CDR1 is MGHRA and CDR2 YSYEKL. The CDR3 runs to 16 residues. Trimming removed 0 bases at V and 9 bases at J, with 18 bases between.

The CDR3: CASTSGTGWYNEQFF. CDR3 DNA: TGTGCCAGCACCTCCGGGACAGGGTGGTACAATGAGCAGTTCTTC. The chain employs TRBV7-9 and TRBJ2-1; the match to TRBD1 covers 9 bases. V trimming: 7 bases; J trimming: 4 bases; junction bases outside the gene matches: 8. This CDR3 contains 15 residues. Germline CDR1 reads SEHNR; CDR2 reads FQNEAQ (reference sequence).

V usage is TRBV7-6 and J usage is TRBJ2-2; 10 bases align to TRBD1. J gave up 5 bases and V 1 base, and 4 bases lay outside the gene matches. Per germline, CDR1 SGHVS and CDR2 FNYEAQ. This CDR3 spans 16 amino acids. The CDR3 coding sequence is TGTGCCAGCAGCTTAGGACAGGGGGCGAGGACCGGGGAGCTGTTTTTT. It encodes CASSLGQGARTGELFF.

CDR3 coding DNA: TGTGCCAGCAGCCGACAGGGGGATACGCAGTATTTT. Protein product: CASSRQGDTQYF. V usage is TRBV7-3 and J usage is TRBJ2-3, with 8 bases aligning to TRBD1. There are 12 residues in the CDR3. V shed 5 bases and J 6 bases; nucleotides not matched to a gene: 1. Germline CDR1 SGHTA, CDR2 FQGTGA. Complete variable domain (other parts from reference TRBV7-3 and TRBJ2-3): GAGVSQTPSNKVTEKGKYVELRCDPISGHTALYWYRQSLGQGPEFLIYFQGTGAADDSGLPNDRFFAVRPEGSVSTLKIQRTERGDSAVYLCASSRQGDTQYFGPGTRLTVL.

CDR3 residues: CASSPGLYQETQYF. The DNA for the CDR3 is TGTGCCAGCAGTCCGGGACTGTACCAAGAGACCCAGTACTTC. The chain joins TRBV27 to TRBJ2-5; weak D call: TRBD2 (6 bases). The CDR3 covers 14 residues. Trimming cost V 5 bases and J 0 bases, with 10 bases left between them. Germline-derived CDR1 and CDR2 are MNHEY and SMNVEV (reference sequence).